The clone carrying this T cell receptor beta chain was seen more than once but under ten times. The record originates from a study of blood T cell repertoires in COVID-19. Turning to the study itself: PBMCs, B-cell-depleted T cells, or T cells provided the cDNA or gDNA that made up the material.

Here immunoSEQ multiplex PCR was the method, and the copy in TCRdb shows in-frame clones only, minus some. The table records about 210,000 clones, roughly 82% of them present only once. Germline V lookup: CDR1 LGHDT, CDR2 YNNKEL (reference sequence). The CDR3 is 16 residues long. V shed 0 bases and J 9 bases; nucleotides not matched to a gene: 9. Ages ranged from about 18 to 89 years, with residence in some 25 US areas. Which cohort a participant joined came from the clinical history participants gave. The TCR originated in a man aged 35 to 55 with acute COVID-19. The chain joins TRBV3-1 (or the pseudogene TRBV3-2) to TRBJ2-1; TRBD2 matches 9 bases. The sequenced sample consisted of PBMCs or T cells enriched from blood (not recorded which). The chain's CDR3 is CASSQDRSSGKGEQFF. The CDR3 nucleotides are TGTGCCAGCAGCCAAGACAGGTCTAGCGGGAAGGGTGAGCAGTTCTTC.